Below, 23 T cell receptor beta chains from the same sample are listed, as sequenced in a study of T cell repertoires in cytomegalovirus infection (dated 2019 in TCRdb). Antigens for these TCRs are unknown. This sample's treatment or condition label indicates: in vitro stimulation with specific CMV peptide epitopes to enrich CMV-specific T cells. The reads were generated on an Illumina HiSeq 1500. Through fastp at Q25 and MiXCR, TCRdb rebuilt clones from the public reads, retaining in-frame beta chains. Merged by CDR3 protein, the rows form single entries marked with the most common genes and DNA. In all, the sample holds roughly 500,000 distinct CDR3 sequences, and around 30% of those were seen once. The top ten clonotypes cover 15% to 20% of the sample. The sample in question was cultured PBMCs, obtained from culture after CMV antigen stimulation. These receptors were taken from a human donor in good health (CMV status not recorded). Some clones in this sample may be carry-over from other donors' samples.

V and J are TRBV27 and TRBJ1-6, with TRBD1 matching 7 bases. The length of the CDR3 is 17 residues. Looked up from germline, CDR1 is MNHEY and CDR2 is SMNVEV (reference sequence). V was pared by 2 bases and J by 7 bases, with 11 bases of the junction left unmatched. The CDR3 spells CASSLGVNRGGNSPLHF. The CDR3 DNA follows: TGTGCCAGCAGTTTAGGGGTGAACAGGGGAGGCAATTCACCCCTCCACTTT.

This rearrangement joins TRBV12-3 or TRBV12-4 to TRBJ1-3; D remains ambiguous. The CDR3 is 14 residues long. Trimming shortened V by 5 bases and J by 0 bases, and 8 bases separated the two germline ends. The CDR3 bases are TGTGCCAGCAGTCCCAGCTTCTCTGGAAACACCATATATTTT. It translates to CASSPSFSGNTIYF.

Many counts were recorded for this clonotype. This chain connects TRBV7-2 to TRBJ2-4; D possibly corresponds to TRBD1 (6 bases). Germline lookup yields CDR1 SGHTA and CDR2 FQGNSA. The ends were cut back, 1 base at V and 7 bases at J, with 14 bases in the middle. This CDR3 is built from 15 residues. The CDR3 nucleotides read TGTGCCAGCAGCTTAGAGGGACACCCGGGGAACATTCAGTACTTC. Encoded protein: CASSLEGHPGNIQYF.

The chain combines TRBV11-3 with TRBJ2-3; D perhaps matches TRBD2 (6 bases). The germline V gene has CDR1 SGHNT and CDR2 YENEEA. This CDR3 region has 17 residues. V lost 3 bases and J 1 base, leaving 17 bases between the germline ends. Here the CDR3 reads CASSFPSGGPGTDTQYF. In DNA form, the CDR3 reads TGTGCCAGCAGCTTTCCCTCCGGAGGGCCCGGCACAGATACGCAGTATTTT.

This clonotype turned up a few times. The V and J genes are TRBV6-2 or TRBV6-3 and TRBJ2-1; 14 nucleotides agree with TRBD2. Germline V gene sequence: CDR1 MNHEY, CDR2 SVGEGT. The length of the CDR3 is 17 residues. V was clipped by 5 bases and J by 0 bases; unmatched bases: 3. In DNA form, the CDR3 reads TGTGCCAGCAGTCGACTAGCGGGAGGGGGCTCCTACAATGAGCAGTTCTTC. It codes for CASSRLAGGGSYNEQFF.

This clonotype was counted between two and nine times. The chain has TRBV20-1 and TRBJ2-1; D gene unclear. The germline gives CDR1 DFQATT, CDR2 SNEGSKA (reference sequence). The CDR3 runs 13 residues. With 1 base removed from V and 7 bases from J, the gap between germline ends came to 11 bases. For the CDR3, the DNA is TGCAGTGCTAGAGGCCGGGCCATTAATGAGCAGTTCTTC. This codes for CSARGRAINEQFF.

The chain couples TRBV11-3 to TRBJ2-1; 9 nucleotides line up with TRBD2. V shed 0 bases, J shed 2 bases, and the junction held 5 bases outside the gene matches. CDR1 and CDR2 from the germline V gene are SGHNT and YENEEA. The CDR3 sequence is 17 residues long. CDR3 sequence reads: CASSLDLAGGAYNEQFF. CDR3 nucleotides: TGTGCCAGCAGCTTAGATCTGGCGGGAGGGGCCTACAATGAGCAGTTCTTC.

This clonotype has just a few counts. The chain recombines TRBV19 with TRBJ1-1, with TRBD1 matching over 8 bases. The V gene end was trimmed by 4 bases and the J gene end by 3 bases; junction bases not matched to a gene: 7. The CDR3 loop spans 15 amino acids. Germline assignment: CDR1 LNHDA and CDR2 SQIVND (reference sequence). The CDR3 reads CASSNIGQGDTEAFF. DNA of the CDR3: TGTGCCAGTAGTAATATAGGACAGGGAGACACTGAAGCTTTCTTT.

This clonotype was counted a few times. This chain links TRBV4-3 with TRBJ2-7; the D gene is possibly TRBD1 (5 bases). The germline V gene has CDR1 LGHNA and CDR2 YSLEER. The V and J ends lost 0 bases and 2 bases respectively, with 20 bases between them. This CDR3 contains 18 residues. In DNA, the CDR3 is TGCGCCAGCAGCCAAGAAACGAGAAGGGGTTCTTCGGCCTACGAGCAGTACTTC. Protein product: CASSQETRRGSSAYEQYF.

This chain links TRBV5-4 with TRBJ2-7; 12 bases match TRBD1. V was pared by 4 bases and J by 5 bases, with 7 bases of the junction left unmatched. From germline, CDR1 is SGHNT and CDR2 YYREEE (reference sequence). CDR3 length: 15 amino acids. The CDR3 loop is CASSIRDRGRDEQYF. CDR3 DNA: TGTGCCAGCAGCATCCGGGACAGGGGGCGCGACGAGCAGTACTTC.

This clonotype was observed a handful of times. The chain uses TRBV19 and TRBJ1-1, with D hard to call. The V gene lost 2 bases and the J gene lost 1 base, with 11 bases spanning the gap. The CDR3 is 15 amino acids. Per germline, CDR1 LNHDA and CDR2 SQIVND (reference sequence). This CDR3 reads CASSISGRPNTEAFF. Written as DNA, the CDR3 is TGTGCCAGTAGTATAAGCGGCAGGCCGAACACTGAAGCTTTCTTT.

A few counts support this clonotype. This chain connects TRBV12-3 or TRBV12-4 to TRBJ2-1, with 9 bases lining up with TRBD2. V was pared by 7 bases and J by 7 bases, with 11 bases of the junction left unmatched. The CDR3 loop spans 15 amino acids. The CDR3 region has the DNA TGTGCCAGCACCCCCATAGCGGGAGTAGGGAATGAGCAGTTCTTC. Amino acids: CASTPIAGVGNEQFF.

CDR3 in DNA: TGTGCCAGCAGCTTCAGGGGGAACGAGCAGTACTTC. It translates to CASSFRGNEQYF. The rearrangement links TRBV7-2 to TRBJ2-7, with 7 bases aligning to TRBD1. Germline V gives CDR1 SGHTA, CDR2 FQGNSA. J lost 5 bases, V lost 3 bases, and 1 base had no gene match. The CDR3 contains 12 residues.

The rearrangement uses TRBV7-2 and TRBJ2-7; TRBD1 aligns across 12 bases. This CDR3 has 17 amino acids. Trimming removed 5 bases from V and 4 bases from J; junction bases left unmatched: 12. Germline V gives CDR1 SGHTA, CDR2 FQGNSA. The CDR3 DNA is TGTGCCAGCAGCCCCCTCCTCCGGGACAGGGGGCTGTACGAGCAGTACTTC. Translation gives CASSPLLRDRGLYEQYF.

This clonotype was recorded at least ten times. V gene TRBV7-2 combines with J gene TRBJ2-3, with 8 bases fitting TRBD2. Trimming at V came to 2 bases and at J to 3 bases, leaving 7 bases not matched to a gene. Germline lookup yields CDR1 SGHTA and CDR2 FQGNSA. This CDR3 region has 16 residues. The DNA of the CDR3 is TGTGCCAGCAGCTTACCCCCGACTAGCGCGACAGATACGCAGTATTTT. It is translated as CASSLPPTSATDTQYF.

V and J are TRBV7-3 and TRBJ2-1, with D uncertain. V was pared by 3 bases and J by 0 bases, with 6 bases between. Germline CDR1 reads SGHTA; CDR2 reads FQGTGA. The CDR3 extends over 14 amino acids. CDR3 sequence reads: CASSLVSSYNEQFF. CDR3 nucleotide sequence: TGTGCCAGCAGCTTGGTAAGCTCCTACAATGAGCAGTTCTTC.

The V and J genes are TRBV5-1 and TRBJ2-1; 10 bases agree with TRBD2. V was clipped by 0 bases and J by 7 bases; unmatched bases: 4. The V gene's germline CDR1 is SGHRS and CDR2 YFSETQ. This CDR3 spans 15 amino acids. The CDR3 DNA sequence: TGCGCCAGCAGCTTGGAGGCTAGCGGGAGAAATGAGCAGTTCTTC. It yields the protein CASSLEASGRNEQFF.

The chain carries TRBV18 and TRBJ2-1, with 9 bases lining up with TRBD2. The germline CDR1 and CDR2 sequences are KGHSH and LQKENI. This CDR3 region has 15 residues. Trimming removed 3 bases from V and 5 bases from J; junction bases left unmatched: 5. The CDR3 nucleotides read TGTGCCAGCTCACCTAGCGGGAGTTCAGACAATGAGCAGTTCTTC. This codes for CASSPSGSSDNEQFF. The full variable domain, completed using reference TRBV18 and TRBJ2-1, is NAGVMQNPRHLVRRRGQEARLRCSPMKGHSHVYWYRQLPEEGLKFMVYLQKENIIDESGMPKERFSAEFPKEGPSILRIQQVVRGDSAAYFCASSPSGSSDNEQFFGPGTRLTVL.

V usage is TRBV30 and J usage is TRBJ1-5; perhaps TRBD1 as D (5 bases). Trimming left V 3 bases short and J 5 bases short, with 5 bases between. The germline gives CDR1 GTSNPN, CDR2 SVGIG (reference sequence). This CDR3 is 11 amino acids long. The CDR3 DNA follows: TGTGCCTGGAGGGGGCATCAGCCCCAGCATTTT. As protein: CAWRGHQPQHF.

A few counts support this clonotype. The chain is built from TRBV2 and TRBJ2-1; unclear D gene. With 7 bases removed from V and 1 base from J, the gap between germline ends came to 8 bases. CDR1 is SNHLY and CDR2 is FYNNEI in the germline V gene. The CDR3 contains 13 residues. The DNA of the CDR3 is TGTGCCAGCACCACTGAGTCCTACAATGAGCAGTTCTTC. Protein sequence: CASTTESYNEQFF.

This clonotype was seen only a few times. The gene calls are TRBV4-3 and TRBJ2-1; D remains ambiguous. CDR3 length: 13 amino acids. From germline, CDR1 is LGHNA and CDR2 YSLEER. Between the trimmed V and J ends, which lost 2 bases and 6 bases, there was a span of 8 bases. CDR3 amino acids: CASSQRWSNEQFF. The CDR3 nucleotides read TGCGCCAGCAGCCAACGTTGGTCCAATGAGCAGTTCTTC.

This clonotype was counted at least ten times. The V gene is TRBV7-2, the J gene TRBJ2-5, with TRBD1 as a possible D gene (5 bases). CDR3 length: 14 residues. With 5 bases removed from V and 2 bases from J, the gap between germline ends came to 12 bases. CDR1 and CDR2 (germline): SGHTA, FQGNSA. Here the CDR3 reads CASSPGQGQETQYF. Written as DNA, the CDR3 is TGTGCCAGCAGCCCAGGGCAGGGTCAAGAGACCCAGTACTTC. Looking up the rest from reference TRBV7-2 and TRBJ2-5 gives the full variable domain: GAGVSQSPSNKVTEKGKDVELRCDPISGHTALYWYRQSLGQGLEFLIYFQGNSAPDKSGLPSDRFSAERTGGSVSTLTIQRTQQEDSAVYLCASSPGQGQETQYFGPGTRLLVL.

This clonotype was counted a few times. The chain joins TRBV7-2 to TRBJ2-2; 12 bases align to TRBD2. CDR1 is SGHTA and CDR2 is FQGNSA in the germline V gene. The J segment lost 5 bases and the V segment lost 4 bases, leaving 11 bases of the junction unmatched. CDR3 length: 18 residues. CDR3 DNA: TGTGCCAGCAGCTATGGACTAGCGGGAAACCCGGGGACCGGGGAGCTGTTTTTT. It is translated as CASSYGLAGNPGTGELFF.